The 19 T cell receptor beta chains in this list originate from one sample, sequenced in a study of blood T cell repertoires in COVID-19. Profiled with immunoSEQ multiplex PCR; TCRdb holds only in-frame clones, not every one. The sample shows 270,000 or so clones, around 81% of them seen only once. Material: peripheral blood. The origin of the receptors is a woman aged 55-75 years with active or convalescent COVID-19.

The CDR3 spells CASSLSGQEGEKLFF. The DNA for the CDR3 is TGTGCCAGCAGCCTCTCGGGACAGGAAGGCGAAAAACTGTTTTTT. The V gene is TRBV7-6, the J gene TRBJ1-4; 8 nucleotides match TRBD1. V dropped 5 bases and J dropped 8; count of bases not matched to a gene: 10. Per the germline V gene, CDR1 is SGHVS and CDR2 is FNYEAQ. The CDR3 has 15 amino acids.

The chain carries TRBV2 and TRBJ1-2; weak D call: TRBD1 (5 bases). CDR1 and CDR2 from the germline V gene are SNHLY and FYNNEI. Deletions cut 5 bases from V and 6 bases from J, with 16 bases between. The CDR3 runs 14 residues. The CDR3 DNA is TGTGCCAGCAGTTCAATCAGGGTCTCGGATGGCTACACCTTC. It encodes CASSSIRVSDGYTF. Full variable domain (outside the CDR3, taken from reference TRBV2 and TRBJ1-2): EPEVTQTPSHQVTQMGQEVILRCVPISNHLYFYWYRQILGQKVEFLVSFYNNEISEKSEIFDDQFSVERPDGSNFTLKIRSTKLEDSAMYFCASSSIRVSDGYTFGSGTRLTVV.

The rearrangement uses TRBV10-3 and TRBJ1-2; D ambiguous. The germline V gene has CDR1 ENHRY and CDR2 SYGVKD. V was pared by 3 bases and J by 8 bases, with 16 bases between. CDR3 length: 14 amino acids. The DNA for the CDR3 is TGTGCCATCAGTGAAGCCGCTATGCTAGGCGGCTACACCTTC. Translating it yields CAISEAAMLGGYTF.

The chain couples TRBV3-1 (or the pseudogene TRBV3-2) to TRBJ2-5, with 8 bases that match TRBD2. Unmatched junction bases numbered 8, after V lost 1 base and J lost 4 bases. CDR1 LGHDT and CDR2 YNNKEL come from the germline V gene (reference sequence). This CDR3 contains 16 residues. The CDR3 region is CASSQATGGGLETQYF. DNA for the CDR3: TGTGCCAGCAGCCAAGCGACCGGGGGGGGCCTAGAGACCCAGTACTTC.

The chain is built from TRBV6-6 and TRBJ2-5, with D perhaps TRBD2 (6 bases). Trimming removed 2 bases from V and 10 bases from J, with 17 bases in between. Germline CDR1 is MNHNY and CDR2 is SVGAGI (reference sequence). The CDR3 consists of 14 residues. The DNA of the CDR3 is TGTGCCAGCAGTTACCTTTCCCCACCCGGGGGCCAGTACTTC. Amino acids: CASSYLSPPGGQYF.

This sequence joins TRBV21-1 and TRBJ2-3; the table calls TRBD2, which could not be checked here. TRBV21-1 is assigned pseudogene status. This CDR3 spans 15 amino acids. CDR3 bases: TGTGCCAGCAGCTTATCTAGCGGTTTCACAGATACGCAGTATTTT. Its translation is CASSLSSGFTDTQYF.

This chain connects TRBV7-9 to TRBJ1-2; D not certain. The CDR3 extends over 15 amino acids. Trimming stripped 4 bases from V and 0 bases from J, with 12 bases between. Per the germline V gene, CDR1 is SEHNR and CDR2 is FQNEAQ (reference sequence). The CDR3 nucleotides are TGTGCCAGCAGCTCTACGGGGAAAGCTAACTATGGCTACACCTTC. As protein: CASSSTGKANYGYTF.

The J gene is TRBJ1-4, the V gene TRBV5-1, with 10 bases fitting TRBD1. Germline CDR1 is SGHRS and CDR2 is YFSETQ. V gave up 4 bases and J gave up 7 bases; unmatched junction bases: 7. The CDR3 totals 15 residues. The CDR3 loop reads CASSRTGGTLEKLFF. In nucleotides, the CDR3 is TGCGCCAGCAGCAGGACAGGGGGAACCCTTGAAAAACTGTTTTTT.

This sequence joins TRBV19 and TRBJ1-5; D remains ambiguous. Trimming took 1 base from V and 5 from J, leaving 12 bases between them. The germline gives CDR1 LNHDA, CDR2 SQIVND (reference sequence). The CDR3 extends over 15 amino acids. DNA of the CDR3: TGTGCCAGTAGTATAGTAGCCGGGAGGGATCAGCCCCAGCATTTT. This sequence encodes CASSIVAGRDQPQHF.

The CDR3 reads CASSPLGQANYGYTF. The CDR3 coding sequence is TGTGCCAGCAGCCCGTTGGGACAGGCGAACTATGGCTACACCTTC. The chain uses TRBV4-2 and TRBJ1-2, with 8 bases that match TRBD1. Unmatched junction bases numbered 6, after V lost 4 bases and J lost 2 bases. Germline V gene sequence: CDR1 LGHNA, CDR2 YNFKEQ. The CDR3 has 15 residues.

V and J are TRBV7-9 and TRBJ1-5; 7 positions match TRBD1. The length of the CDR3 is 15 residues. With 5 bases clipped from V and 2 bases from J, the junction kept 6 bases outside the gene matches. In germline, CDR1 is SEHNR, CDR2 FQNEAQ (reference sequence). CDR3 protein: CASSPQGGGNQPQHF. The CDR3 DNA is TGTGCCAGCAGCCCCCAGGGGGGAGGCAATCAGCCCCAGCATTTT. The full variable domain, rest sourced from reference TRBV7-9 and TRBJ1-5, is DTGVSQNPRHKITKRGQNVTFRCDPISEHNRLYWYRQTLGQGPEFLTYFQNEAQLEKSRLLSDRFSAERPKGSFSTLEIQRTEQGDSAMYLCASSPQGGGNQPQHFGDGTRLSIL.

J is TRBJ1-2 and V is TRBV6-1; TRBD1 might be the D (5 bases). Germline-derived CDR1 and CDR2 are MNHNS and SASEGT. V lost 0 bases and J lost 1, with 9 bases in between. The CDR3 has 15 amino acids. The CDR3 region is CASSEARGVNYGYTF. For the CDR3, the DNA is TGTGCCAGCAGTGAAGCGCGGGGGGTTAACTATGGCTACACCTTC.

The J gene is TRBJ2-5, the V gene TRBV25-1; 12 positions agree with TRBD2. After removal of 9 bases from V and 5 bases from J, the junction contained 4 bases not matched to a gene. Looked up from germline, CDR1 is MGHDK and CDR2 is SYGVNS. This CDR3 contains 13 residues. The CDR3: CASSLAGGETQYF. In nucleotides, the CDR3 is TGTGCCAGTTCACTAGCGGGGGGTGAGACCCAGTACTTC.

Written as DNA, the CDR3 is TGTGCCAGCAGTGAACTTGGGCAGGTACATGGCTACACCTTC. It yields the protein CASSELGQVHGYTF. The V gene is TRBV2, the J gene TRBJ1-2, with D unresolved. V dropped 2 bases and J dropped 6 bases, with 13 bases sitting between them. The CDR3 covers 14 residues. CDR1 and CDR2 (germline): SNHLY, FYNNEI.

This clone was recorded once. The rearrangement joins TRBV30 to TRBJ2-3, with D possibly TRBD1 on 6 matching bases. CDR3 length equals 14 residues. CDR1 is GTSNPN, CDR2 SVGIG, per germline (reference sequence). V lost 2 bases and J lost 4, with 13 bases in between. As DNA, the CDR3 is TGTGCCTGGAGTAGGGGGATAAGGTCAGATACGCAGTATTTT. Translated: CAWSRGIRSDTQYF. Based on the CDR3 plus reference TRBV30 and TRBJ2-3, the full variable domain is SQTIHQWPATLVQPVGSPLSLECTVEGTSNPNLYWYRQAAGRGLQLLFYSVGIGQISSEVPQNLSASRPQDRQFILSSKKLLLSDSGFYLCAWSRGIRSDTQYFGPGTRLTVL.

CDR3 coding DNA: TGTGCCAGTAGTATCTTTCAGGGGGCGGTCGGAAACACCATATATTTT. Amino acids: CASSIFQGAVGNTIYF. The chain couples TRBV19 to TRBJ1-3; 8 bases are a match to TRBD1. V dropped 3 bases and J dropped 4; count of bases not matched to a gene: 8. The CDR3 extends over 16 amino acids. Germline V gene data show CDR1 as LNHDA and CDR2 as SQIVND (reference sequence).

J is TRBJ2-2 and V is TRBV10-1, with 9 bases fitting TRBD2. The CDR3 covers 16 residues. CDR1 is WNHNN and CDR2 is SYGVQD in the germline V gene (reference sequence). After removal of 3 bases from V and 3 bases from J, the junction contained 5 bases not matched to a gene. The CDR3 sequence is CASSEGTSKDTGELFF. The CDR3, as DNA: TGCGCCAGCAGTGAAGGGACTAGCAAGGACACCGGGGAGCTGTTTTTT.

This rearrangement joins TRBV30 to TRBJ2-7; TRBD1 matches at 9 bases. Germline assignment: CDR1 GTSNPN and CDR2 SVGIG (reference sequence). CDR3 length: 13 residues. The V segment lost 5 bases and the J segment 6 bases; nucleotides outside the gene matches: 8. The CDR3 DNA reads TGTGCCTGGCTGGGGACAGGGAAGGTCGAGCAGTACTTC. It encodes CAWLGTGKVEQYF.

This chain uses TRBV7-6 with TRBJ1-2, with unresolved D. Germline V CDR1 and CDR2: SGHVS, FNYEAQ. CDR3 length: 14 residues. Deletions cut 1 base from V and 4 bases from J, with 10 bases between. CDR3 nucleotide sequence: TGTGCCAGCAGCTTAGTCGGAGGACCCTATGGCTACACCTTC. Its translation: CASSLVGGPYGYTF.